This entry lists 13 T cell receptor beta chains sequenced from one sample in a study of T cell responses to AZD1222 COVID-19 vaccine. The table came from immunoSEQ multiplex PCR; TCRdb's copy has only in-frame clones and leaves some out. Among approximately 160,000 clones listed, under 95% were seen once. Specimen: peripheral blood, collected 28 days after the second AZD1222 dose. All receptors come from an adult who received the AZD1222 COVID-19 vaccine.

This clone was recorded once. The chain is built from TRBV10-3 and TRBJ2-7, with 7 bases fitting TRBD1. The CDR3 extends over 15 amino acids. Trimming took 2 bases from V and 3 from J; bases not matched to a gene: 7. Germline V gives CDR1 ENHRY, CDR2 SYGVKD. CDR3 loop: CAISEINRGNYEQYF. The CDR3 nucleotides read TGTGCCATCAGTGAGATAAACAGGGGCAACTACGAGCAGTACTTC.

The chain joins TRBV4-1 to TRBJ2-7, with a possible D match to TRBD2 (5 bases). Trimming removed 1 base at V and 3 bases at J, with 13 bases between. This CDR3 comprises 15 residues. Germline CDR1 reads MGHRA; CDR2 reads YSYEKL. The CDR3 spells CASSQGETVGYEQYF. DNA for the CDR3: TGCGCCAGCAGCCAAGGGGAGACTGTGGGCTACGAGCAGTACTTC.

This clone was counted only a few times. The chain combines TRBV6-5 with TRBJ2-1; maybe TRBD2 (6 bases). Germline CDR1 reads MNHEY; CDR2 reads SVGAGI. This CDR3 has 15 residues. Trimming stripped 5 bases from V and 5 bases from J, with 16 bases between. CDR3 residues: CASSNLGGNNNEQFF. CDR3 bases: TGTGCCAGCAGTAATCTTGGGGGGAATAACAATGAGCAGTTCTTC.

This chain uses TRBV4-1 with TRBJ2-7, with D perhaps TRBD1 or TRBD2 (5 bases each). CDR3 length equals 16 residues. The germline V gene encodes CDR1 MGHRA and CDR2 YSYEKL. V was clipped by 3 bases and J by 5 bases, with 20 bases between them. In nucleotides, the CDR3 is TGCGCCAGCAGCCACCTCGGGGCTGCACTCTCGAACGAGCAGTACTTC. This translates into CASSHLGAALSNEQYF.

In this sample, this clone turned up a few times. The rearrangement joins TRBV6-5 to TRBJ1-6; the D gene is possibly TRBD1 (6 bases). The CDR3 runs to 16 residues. CDR1 MNHEY and CDR2 SVGAGI come from the germline V gene. The V end was cut by 2 bases, the J end by 3 bases, with 11 bases between. This CDR3 is CASSYGRQVYNSPLHF. The CDR3 bases are TGTGCCAGCAGTTACGGTAGACAGGTCTATAATTCACCCCTCCACTTT.

The chain carries TRBV5-1 and TRBJ1-3; D perhaps matches TRBD1 (5 bases). CDR1 is SGHRS, CDR2 YFSETQ, per germline. V was shortened by 4 bases and J by 0 bases, with 8 bases between the two germline ends. The CDR3 contains 14 residues. DNA for the CDR3: TGCGCCAGCAGCGAAGGGACCTCTGGAAACACCATATATTTT. Residues: CASSEGTSGNTIYF. Supplemented by reference TRBV5-1 and TRBJ1-3, the full variable domain reads KAGVTQTPRYLIKTRGQQVTLSCSPISGHRSVSWYQQTPGQGLQFLFEYFSETQRNKGNFPGRFSGRQFSNSRSEMNVSTLELGDSALYLCASSEGTSGNTIYFGEGSWLTVV.

The V and J genes are TRBV14 and TRBJ2-7; D gene uncertain. V shed 3 bases and J shed 0 bases, with 3 bases lying between them. CDR1 and CDR2 from the germline V gene are SGHDN and FVKESK. The length of the CDR3 is 12 residues. The CDR3 region is CASSQFSYEQYF. CDR3 sequence (DNA): TGTGCCAGCAGCCAGTTCTCCTACGAGCAGTACTTC.

V usage is TRBV6-6 and J usage is TRBJ2-7; no clear D. The CDR3 extends over 12 amino acids. Germline loops: CDR1 MNHNY, CDR2 SVGAGI (reference sequence). Between the trimmed V and J ends, which lost 2 bases and 5 bases, there was a span of 7 bases. CDR3 region: CASSYGIDEQYF. In nucleotides, the CDR3 is TGTGCCAGCAGTTACGGGATTGACGAGCAGTACTTC.

V gene TRBV5-1 combines with J gene TRBJ1-2, with 7 positions matching TRBD1. V lost 0 bases, J lost 8 bases, and 4 bases stayed unmatched. The CDR3 sequence is 13 residues long. The V gene's germline CDR1 is SGHRS and CDR2 YFSETQ. For the CDR3, the DNA is TGCGCCAGCAGCTTGGAGGGGGCGCGAGGCTACACCTTC. As protein: CASSLEGARGYTF.

This clone occurred once. The J gene is TRBJ1-1, the V gene TRBV28, with D unclear. The CDR3 consists of 14 residues. The germline gives CDR1 MDHEN, CDR2 SYDVKM. Trimming took off 3 bases at V and 0 bases at J, with 8 bases between the two ends. CDR3 region: CASSLAALNTEAFF. CDR3 bases: TGTGCCAGCAGTTTGGCAGCTTTGAACACTGAAGCTTTCTTT.

A single count supports this clone. The chain recombines TRBV11-1 with TRBJ2-5, with a possible D match to TRBD1 (5 bases). Trimming left V 4 bases short and J 0 bases short, with 9 bases between. There are 14 residues in the CDR3. Germline lookup yields CDR1 SGHAT and CDR2 FQDESV (reference sequence). CDR3 nucleotides: TGTGCCAGCAGCTCGGACAACTACCAAGAGACCCAGTACTTC. It codes for CASSSDNYQETQYF.

The V call is TRBV3-1 (or the pseudogene TRBV3-2), the J call TRBJ2-3; no clear D gene. From germline, CDR1 is LGHDT and CDR2 YNNKEL (reference sequence). The V gene lost 4 bases and the J gene lost 0 bases, with 14 bases spanning the gap. The CDR3 is 16 residues long. CDR3 in amino acids: CASSLTSKGSTDTQYF. CDR3 nucleotides: TGTGCCAGCAGCCTCACCAGTAAAGGTAGCACAGATACGCAGTATTTT.

This chain links TRBV7-8 with TRBJ2-7, with 9 positions matching TRBD1. J gave up 3 bases and V 5 bases, and 11 bases lay outside the gene matches. Germline V CDR1 and CDR2: SGHVS, FQNEAQ. This CDR3 is 16 amino acids long. CDR3 nucleotide sequence: TGTGCCAGCAGCCCCTCCCGACAGGGGGAACTCTACGAGCAGTACTTC. Amino acid sequence: CASSPSRQGELYEQYF. Combining the CDR3 with reference TRBV7-8 and TRBJ2-7 gives the whole variable domain GAGVSQSPRYKVAKRGQDVALRCDPISGHVSLFWYQQALGQGPEFLTYFQNEAQLDKSGLPSDRFFAERPEGSVSTLKIQRTQQEDSAVYLCASSPSRQGELYEQYFGPGTRLTVT.